The 5 T cell receptor beta chains presented below share a single source sample, sequenced in a study of T cells after posttransplantation cyclophosphamide. Profiled with immunoSEQ multiplex PCR; TCRdb holds only in-frame clones, not every one. The sample counts 25,000 to 35,000 clones, none seen once; the ten largest own approximately 4.8%. The specimen was PBMCs. All receptors derive from a woman aged 25 to 45 in good health and a related stem cell transplant donor.

The rearrangement uses TRBV4-1 and TRBJ1-5; D perhaps matches TRBD1 (5 bases). V lost 0 bases and J 7 bases, leaving 16 bases between the germline ends. The CDR3 has 16 residues. Per germline, CDR1 MGHRA and CDR2 YSYEKL. The CDR3 reads CASSQDSPGRGQPQHF. DNA of the CDR3: TGCGCCAGCAGCCAAGATTCCCCAGGGAGGGGACAGCCCCAGCATTTT.

V is TRBV9 and J is TRBJ2-3, with TRBD2 as a possible D gene (6 bases). The CDR3 has 16 residues. The germline V gene encodes CDR1 SGDLS and CDR2 YYNGEE. Trimming took 0 bases from V and 5 from J, leaving 16 bases between them. The CDR3 sequence is CASSVGGLTGGDTQYF. For the CDR3, the DNA is TGTGCCAGCAGCGTAGGAGGACTAACCGGCGGAGATACGCAGTATTTT.

This clone was picked up many times. The genes are TRBV18 and TRBJ2-2; D remains ambiguous. Germline V CDR1 and CDR2: KGHSH, LQKENI. The V end lost 2 bases, the J end lost 0 bases, and 7 bases lay between the germline ends. This CDR3 comprises 15 residues. CDR3 in amino acids: CASSPGQANTGELFF. Written as DNA, the CDR3 is TGTGCCAGCTCACCAGGCCAAGCGAACACCGGGGAGCTGTTTTTT.

This clone was observed many times. V is TRBV19 and J is TRBJ2-1; the match to TRBD2 covers 7 bases. This CDR3 is built from 16 residues. CDR1 and CDR2 (germline): LNHDA, SQIVND (reference sequence). The J segment lost 7 bases and the V segment lost 2 bases, leaving 11 bases of the junction unmatched. CDR3 DNA sequence: TGTGCCAGTAGTATATTTGGGACTAAAGGGGCGAATGAGCAGTTCTTC. Protein: CASSIFGTKGANEQFF.

In this sample, this clone turned up a few times. The genes are TRBV4-3 and TRBJ2-3, with TRBD2 matching over 11 bases. The V gene end was trimmed by 1 base and the J gene end by 2 bases; junction bases not matched to a gene: 8. Germline V lookup: CDR1 LGHNA, CDR2 YSLEER. This CDR3 comprises 18 residues. The CDR3 is CASSQGRLAGRHTDTQYF. The DNA of the CDR3 is TGCGCCAGCAGCCAAGGAAGACTAGCGGGGAGACACACAGATACGCAGTATTTT.